These T cell receptor beta chains were read from a single sample in a study of T cell responses to AZD1222 COVID-19 vaccine. Clones were sequenced by immunoSEQ multiplex PCR, and TCRdb holds only the in-frame ones, with some missing. The repertoire holds approximately 150,000 clones, about 93% seen once, with 5.1% in the top ten. Sequenced material: peripheral blood, taken on day 0 of AZD1222 vaccination. Receptor source: an adult in good health. CDR3s include the opening cysteine and the closing phenylalanine or tryptophan. A D gene is named only where the DNA matches it firmly. Clone size, where shown, is once, few, many, or a class for clones that have expanded.

J gene	clone size	V gene	D gene	CDR3 protein	CDR3 DNA
TRBJ2-7	NA	TRBV6-5	TRBD1	CASSPLGQGRNEQYF	TGTGCCAGCAGCCCCCTCGGACAGGGTCGGAACGAGCAGTACTTC
TRBJ1-2	NA	TRBV6-5	NA	CASSYSFERLSYGYTF	TGTGCCAGCAGTTACTCCTTTGAGCGACTCAGCTATGGCTACACCTTC
TRBJ2-7	NA	TRBV10-3	NA	CAIGGREQYF	TGTGCCATCGGGGGACGCGAGCAGTACTTC
TRBJ1-5	NA	TRBV7-9	NA	CASSSGASNQPQHF	TGTGCCAGCAGCTCCGGGGCTAGCAATCAGCCCCAGCATTTT
TRBJ2-2	NA	TRBV5-1	NA	CANSSTPIGSINTGELFF	TGCGCCAACAGCTCGACTCCTATCGGGAGCATAAACACCGGGGAGCTGTTTTTT
TRBJ1-1	once	TRBV5-1	NA	CASSLRRGTEAFF	TGCGCCAGCAGCTTGAGAAGGGGGACTGAAGCTTTCTTT
TRBJ2-7	NA	TRBV19	TRBD2	CASSMELAGGPAYEQYF	TGTGCCAGTAGTATGGAACTAGCGGGAGGGCCAGCCTACGAGCAGTACTTC
TRBJ1-2	NA	TRBV19	TRBD1	CASRQTGYGYTF	TGTGCCAGTAGACAGACAGGGTATGGCTACACCTTC
TRBJ1-1	NA	TRBV7-2	TRBD1	CASSPGGGDTEAFF	TGTGCCAGCAGCCCAGGGGGAGGGGACACTGAAGCTTTCTTT
TRBJ2-5	NA	TRBV5-1	TRBD1	CASSGTEQETQYF	TGCGCCAGCAGCGGGACAGAACAAGAGACCCAGTACTTC
TRBJ2-7	NA	TRBV3-1/TRBV3-2	NA	CASSQDRDDSYEQYF	TGTGCCAGCAGCCAAGATCGGGACGACTCCTACGAGCAGTACTTC
TRBJ2-7	once	TRBV6-2/TRBV6-3	NA	CASSYDYTYEQYF	TGTGCCAGCAGTTACGACTATACCTACGAGCAGTACTTC
TRBJ2-7	NA	TRBV7-2	NA	CASSLGHNLISGYEQYF	TGTGCCAGCAGCCTGGGACACAACTTAATCTCAGGGTACGAGCAGTACTTC
TRBJ1-4	NA	TRBV7-2	NA	CASSLDMGHNEKLFF	TGTGCCAGCAGCTTAGATATGGGTCATAATGAAAAACTGTTTTTT
TRBJ1-6	NA	TRBV2	NA	CASSVGARGDSPLHF	TGTGCCAGCAGTGTCGGGGCACGGGGAGATTCACCCCTCCACTTT
TRBJ2-7	NA	TRBV6-5	NA	CASSPGVGVYEQYF	TGTGCCAGCAGTCCGGGGGTAGGGGTCTACGAGCAGTACTTC
TRBJ2-7	NA	TRBV7-2	NA	CASSLVVTVSYEQYF	TGTGCCAGCAGCTTAGTAGTAACAGTTTCCTACGAGCAGTACTTC
TRBJ2-3	NA	TRBV7-6	TRBD2	CASSIYPGLAGLGSRGTDTQYF	TGTGCCAGCAGCATTTACCCGGGACTAGCGGGGTTAGGGTCTCGGGGCACAGATACGCAGTATTTT
TRBJ1-3	NA	TRBV7-3	NA	CASSPLGGTTIYF	TGTGCCAGCAGCCCCTTAGGTGGAACCACCATATATTTT
TRBJ2-5	once	TRBV11-3	NA	CASSLGLQETQYF	TGTGCCAGCAGCTTAGGGTTGCAAGAGACCCAGTACTTC
TRBJ1-1	NA	TRBV5-4	TRBD1	CASSTRTGRNTEAFF	TGTGCCAGCAGCACCAGGACAGGGAGGAACACTGAAGCTTTCTTT
TRBJ2-1	once	TRBV4-3	NA	CASSNHGDIWGEEYSNEQFF	TGCGCCAGCAGCAACCATGGAGATATTTGGGGGGAGGAGTACAGCAATGAGCAGTTCTTC
TRBJ1-2	NA	TRBV10-3	NA	CAISEGVGYGYTF	TGTGCCATCAGTGAGGGTGTGGGCTATGGCTACACCTTC
TRBJ1-4	NA	TRBV19	TRBD1	CASSLPSGTGGEKLFF	TGTGCCAGTAGTCTCCCCTCCGGGACAGGGGGCGAAAAACTGTTTTTT
TRBJ2-5	NA	TRBV18	NA	CASRPWGEETQYF	TGTGCCAGCCGACCCTGGGGTGAGGAGACCCAGTACTTC
TRBJ2-7	NA	TRBV29-1	NA	CSVLPGSGEQYF	TGCAGCGTCCTCCCTGGCTCAGGGGAGCAGTACTTC
TRBJ2-3	NA	TRBV7-2	TRBD2	CASSFGRPGLRTDTQYF	TGTGCCAGCAGCTTTGGGAGGCCGGGACTACGCACAGATACGCAGTATTTT
TRBJ1-6	NA	TRBV3-1/TRBV3-2	NA	CASSHGESPLHF	TGTGCCAGCAGCCACGGGGAATCACCCCTCCACTTT
TRBJ1-1	NA	TRBV18	NA	CASSPDRSEAFF	TGTGCCAGCTCACCGGACAGATCTGAAGCTTTCTTT
TRBJ2-3	NA	TRBV7-2	NA	CASSFGRVPGTDTQYF	TGTGCCAGCAGCTTTGGGAGAGTTCCGGGCACAGATACGCAGTATTTT
TRBJ2-2	NA	TRBV2	NA	CASRSEWNTGELFF	TGTGCCAGCAGATCAGAGTGGAACACCGGGGAGCTGTTTTTT
TRBJ2-5	NA	TRBV5-6	NA	CASSLEETQYF	TGTGCCAGCAGCTTGGAGGAGACCCAGTACTTC
TRBJ2-3	NA	TRBV10-3	NA	CAISVAEEDTQYF	TGTGCCATCAGTGTAGCTGAAGAAGATACGCAGTATTTT
TRBJ1-2	few	TRBV12-3/TRBV12-4	NA	CASSSKLWGGYTF	TGTGCCAGCAGTTCCAAACTCTGGGGGGGCTACACCTTC
TRBJ1-2	NA	TRBV29-1	TRBD1	CSGRDRISDGYTF	TGCAGCGGGCGGGACAGGATCTCTGATGGCTACACCTTC
TRBJ2-2	NA	TRBV11-3	NA	CASSLGAPNTGELFF	TGTGCCAGCAGCTTAGGGGCGCCTAACACCGGGGAGCTGTTTTTT
TRBJ1-1	NA	TRBV3-1/TRBV3-2	NA	CASSHRQLGNTEAFF	TGTGCCAGCAGCCATCGACAATTGGGGAACACTGAAGCTTTCTTT
TRBJ1-1	NA	TRBV6-5	TRBD1	CASRQTGTEGEAFF	TGTGCCAGCAGGCAAACCGGGACAGAGGGTGAAGCTTTCTTT
TRBJ2-1	NA	TRBV7-9	NA	CASSPRGGPYNEQFF	TGTGCCAGCAGCCCCCGAGGAGGGCCCTACAATGAGCAGTTCTTC
TRBJ2-7	NA	TRBV5-1	TRBD1	CASSLRPNPGQGSYEQYF	TGCGCCAGCAGCTTGAGGCCGAACCCGGGACAGGGATCCTACGAGCAGTACTTC
TRBJ1-2	NA	TRBV19	TRBD1	CASSPARTGGYGYGYTF	TGTGCCAGTAGTCCCGCCCGGACAGGGGGCTATGGCTATGGCTACACCTTC
TRBJ1-1	NA	TRBV2	NA	CASRTFGAGDTEAFF	TGTGCCAGCAGGACGTTTGGGGCAGGGGACACTGAAGCTTTCTTT
TRBJ1-5	NA	TRBV18	NA	CASSPQSNQPQHF	TGTGCCAGCTCACCCCAGAGTAATCAGCCCCAGCATTTT
TRBJ2-1	NA	TRBV19	NA	CASSMPGRVNEQFF	TGTGCCAGTAGTATGCCCGGACGGGTAAATGAGCAGTTCTTC
TRBJ1-2	NA	TRBV6-2/TRBV6-3	TRBD1	CASSTRPRDSQYGYTF	TGTGCCAGCAGCACAAGACCCCGGGACAGTCAATATGGCTACACCTTC
TRBJ2-2	NA	TRBV12-3/TRBV12-4	NA	CASSLAAGELFF	TGTGCCAGCAGTTTAGCCGCCGGGGAGCTGTTTTTT